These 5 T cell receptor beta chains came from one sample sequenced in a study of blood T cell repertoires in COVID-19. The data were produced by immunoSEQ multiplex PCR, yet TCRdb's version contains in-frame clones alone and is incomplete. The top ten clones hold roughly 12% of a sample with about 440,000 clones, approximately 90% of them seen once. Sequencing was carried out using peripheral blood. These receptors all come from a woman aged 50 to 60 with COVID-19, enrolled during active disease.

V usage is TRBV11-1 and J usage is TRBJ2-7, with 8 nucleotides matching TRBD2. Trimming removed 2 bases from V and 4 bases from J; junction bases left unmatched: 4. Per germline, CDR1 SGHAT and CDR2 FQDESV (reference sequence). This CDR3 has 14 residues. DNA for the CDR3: TGTGCCAGCAGCTTAACTAGCGGACAATACGAGCAGTACTTC. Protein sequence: CASSLTSGQYEQYF.

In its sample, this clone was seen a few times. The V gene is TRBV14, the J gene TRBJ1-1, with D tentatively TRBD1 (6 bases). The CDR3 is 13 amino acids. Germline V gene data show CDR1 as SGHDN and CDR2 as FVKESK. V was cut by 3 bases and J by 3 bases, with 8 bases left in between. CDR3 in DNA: TGTGCCAGCAGCCAGAACAGGGACACTGAAGCTTTCTTT. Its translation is CASSQNRDTEAFF. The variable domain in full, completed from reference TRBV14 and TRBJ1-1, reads EAGVTQFPSHSVIEKGQTVTLRCDPISGHDNLYWYRRVMGKEIKFLLHFVKESKQDESGMPNNRFLAERTGGTYSTLKVQPAELEDSGVYFCASSQNRDTEAFFGQGTRLTVV.

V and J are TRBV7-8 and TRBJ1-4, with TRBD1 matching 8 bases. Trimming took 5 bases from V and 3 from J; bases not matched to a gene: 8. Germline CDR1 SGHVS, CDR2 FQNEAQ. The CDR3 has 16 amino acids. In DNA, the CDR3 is TGTGCCAGCAGCCCATCCGAGGGACAGGCTAATGAAAAACTGTTTTTT. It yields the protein CASSPSEGQANEKLFF.

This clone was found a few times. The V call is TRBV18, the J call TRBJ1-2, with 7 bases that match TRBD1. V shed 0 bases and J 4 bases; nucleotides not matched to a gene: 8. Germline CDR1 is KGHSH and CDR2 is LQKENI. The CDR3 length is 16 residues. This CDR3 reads CASSPPPTGLSYGYTF. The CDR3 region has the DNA TGTGCCAGCTCACCACCCCCGACAGGGCTCTCCTATGGCTACACCTTC.

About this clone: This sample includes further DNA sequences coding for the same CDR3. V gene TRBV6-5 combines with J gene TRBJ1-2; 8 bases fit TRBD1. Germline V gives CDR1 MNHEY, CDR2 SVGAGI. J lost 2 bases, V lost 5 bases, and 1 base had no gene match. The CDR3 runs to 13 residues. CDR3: CASSRTGNYGYTF. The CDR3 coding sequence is TGTGCCAGCAGTCGGACAGGGAACTATGGCTACACCTTC.